These 11 T cell receptor beta chains were all obtained from the same sample, sequenced in a study of post-analysis software for immune sequencing data. Study-wide results and caveats: Controls had lower frequencies than patients of 4 or 5 TRBV segments, which included TRBV5-6, TRBV5-1 and TRBV20-1.

cDNA libraries for TCR beta contained unique molecular identifiers. TCRdb used MiXCR to reprocess the PCR reads, holding one entry per CDR3 protein. The repertoire includes roughly 620,000 distinct CDR3 sequences, about 40% of them detected once, and over 1.5% sits in the top ten. Their recognized antigens are unknown. The sample taken for sequencing was blood. These receptors all come from a girl aged 5-17 years with multiple sclerosis.

This clonotype has at least ten counts. The chain couples TRBV5-1 to TRBJ2-5; D is unresolved. The CDR3 loop spans 17 amino acids. The V end lost 4 bases, the J end lost 2 bases, and 21 bases lay between the germline ends. Germline V CDR1 and CDR2: SGHRS, YFSETQ. The CDR3, as DNA: TGCGCCAGCAGCACACTGCCATGGGTAGGGAATCAAGAGACCCAGTACTTC. Amino acids: CASSTLPWVGNQETQYF.

The rearrangement uses TRBV5-6 and TRBJ2-1; TRBD1 is a possible D gene (6 bases). V lost 1 base and J lost 6, with 11 bases in between. The germline V gene encodes CDR1 SGHDT and CDR2 YYEEEE. The CDR3 extends over 14 amino acids. The CDR3 nucleotides are TGTGCCAGCAGCTTGATAGCAGGGGCCAATGAGCAGTTCTTC. It specifies CASSLIAGANEQFF.

As DNA, the CDR3 is TGTGCCACCTTGCTCTGGACTAGCGGAAATGAGCAGTTCTTC. Translated: CATLLWTSGNEQFF. The chain links TRBV7-9 to TRBJ2-1; 10 bases are a match to TRBD2. Germline V gene sequence: CDR1 SEHNR, CDR2 FQNEAQ (reference sequence). V shed 10 bases and J 7 bases; nucleotides not matched to a gene: 10. There are 14 residues in the CDR3.

As for this clonotype: One end of the junction varies from germline; a read error may be responsible. The CDR3 reads CASSYPRDRRGTDTEYF. The DNA for the CDR3 is TGTGCCAGCAGTTATCCCCGGGACAGGCGCGGGACAGATACGGAGTATTTT. The chain recombines TRBV12-3 or TRBV12-4 with TRBJ2-3, with 8 bases matching TRBD1. The CDR3 is 17 residues long.

The table lists this clonotype with a few counts. This rearrangement joins TRBV7-9 to TRBJ1-2; D not certain. Trimming stripped 1 base from V and 8 bases from J, with 11 bases between. The CDR3 length is 13 residues. Germline assignment: CDR1 SEHNR and CDR2 FQNEAQ (reference sequence). CDR3 in DNA: TGTGCCAGCAGCTTAGTGGCAGCGGAAGGCTACACCTTC. Amino acid sequence: CASSLVAAEGYTF.

V and J are TRBV7-2 and TRBJ2-5; a possible D gene is TRBD1 (6 bases). This CDR3 region has 15 residues. Per the germline V gene, CDR1 is SGHTA and CDR2 is FQGNSA. V lost 5 bases to trimming and J lost 11 bases, with 24 bases between them. The CDR3 sequence: CASSEGHQSYNEQYF. In DNA form, the CDR3 reads TGTGCCAGCAGCGAGGGACATCAGTCCTACAATGAGCAGTACTTC. The entire variable domain, with the rest obtained from reference TRBV7-2 and TRBJ2-5, is as follows: GAGVSQSPSNKVTEKGKDVELRCDPISGHTALYWYRQSLGQGLEFLIYFQGNSAPDKSGLPSDRFSAERTGGSVSTLTIQRTQQEDSAVYLCASSEGHQSYNEQYFGPGTRLLVL.

This clonotype was detected only a few times. This chain uses TRBV5-1 with TRBJ1-5, with 7 bases matching TRBD1. CDR3 length: 15 residues. V was pared by 3 bases and J by 7 bases, with 10 bases of the junction left unmatched. CDR1 is SGHRS and CDR2 is YFSETQ in the germline V gene. In DNA, the CDR3 is TGCGCCAGCAGCTCCGGGACCCAAGGGGGCCAGCCCCAGCATTTT. Translation gives CASSSGTQGGQPQHF.

The chain combines TRBV20-1 with TRBJ2-1, with 8 bases that match TRBD2. The germline CDR1 and CDR2 sequences are DFQATT and SNEGSKA (reference sequence). The V and J ends lost 5 bases and 4 bases, in that order; junction bases with no gene match: 10. This CDR3 is built from 15 residues. The CDR3 here is CSAPIAGHRYNEQFF. As DNA, the CDR3 is TGCAGTGCTCCTATAGCGGGACACAGATACAATGAGCAGTTCTTC.

The rearrangement links TRBV2 to TRBJ1-2, with D hard to call. Germline-derived CDR1 and CDR2 are SNHLY and FYNNEI. The CDR3 contains 15 residues. The ends were cut back, 8 bases at V and 5 bases at J, with 21 bases in the middle. DNA of the CDR3: TGTGCCAGCCAAAGAAAGGCAGAGGTACCGTATGGCTACACCTTC. Translating it yields CASQRKAEVPYGYTF.

V gene TRBV5-1 combines with J gene TRBJ2-5; 12 bases are a match to TRBD2. CDR3 length: 15 amino acids. V lost 1 base and J lost 4; bases outside the gene matches: 2. The germline CDR1 and CDR2 sequences are SGHRS and YFSETQ. The CDR3 region has the DNA TGCGCCAGCAGCTTGACTAGCGGGAGGCCAGAGACCCAGTACTTC. This encodes CASSLTSGRPETQYF.

This chain links TRBV5-1 with TRBJ2-7, with 9 bases lining up with TRBD1. The J call may be in error: the DNA end matches TRBJ2-5 better. The CDR3 length is 14 residues. CDR1 is SGHRS and CDR2 is YFSETQ in the germline V gene. The CDR3, as DNA: TGCGCCAGCAGCTCGGGACAGGGAAAAGAGACCCAGTACTTC. Translated, it gives CASSSGQGKETQYF.